A selection of T cell receptor beta chains follows, all from one sample in a study of cytomegalovirus exposure and HLA in healthy donors. TCRdb keeps only in-frame clones here, not all; method: immunoSEQ multiplex PCR. Here the sample table reports about 140,000 clones. The specimen was PBMCs. The receptor source for this set is a woman aged 18-29 years in good health and CMV-seronegative. Both conserved end residues are trimmed from each CDR3. D genes are given only for firm matches.

.	TRBV7-2	ASSLWRTENTEAF
.	TRBV21-1	ASTRGQGSNQPQH
.	TRBV7-6	ASSLEASVRYEQY
TRBD2	TRBV4-1	ASSPSGSWYEQY
TRBD2	TRBV4-3	ASSQRTSGSGNEQF
.	TRBV2	ASSVRGEQY
.	TRBV6-1	ASRVDYVSRKAF
TRBD2	TRBV9	ASSVEGSGGVIISYNEQF
TRBD2	TRBV5-4	ASSLAAGRETQY
.	TRBV4-3	ASSPIRGAEDTQY
.	TRBV4-2	ASSQERSSYEQY
.	TRBV1	TSSRRLAGNTDTQY
.	TRBV7-9	ASRTQPYEAF
.	TRBV7-2	ASSQSGPQETQY
.	TRBV9	ASSTGTSYYGYT
.	TRBV7-2	ASSLSSDHNEQF
TRBD2	TRBV11-2	ASSLVGWGLAGRNEQF
.	TRBV4-3	ASSRIGDTEAF
TRBD1	TRBV6-5	ASSYGTGGNYGYT
TRBD2	TRBV7-3	ASSLGGTSGRVHMNEQF
TRBD1	TRBV4-1	ASSLTGGGSTNEKLF
.	TRBV2	ASSVRISSTDTQY
TRBD1	TRBV11-3	ASRLGQGNTEAF
.	TRBV4-2	ASSQDRQRNGQPQH
TRBD1	TRBV29-1	SVAQGGGQPQH
.	TRBV7-6	ASSSDLSVTGELF
TRBD1	TRBV7-2	ASSLALGQRETQY
.	TRBV6-1	ASSEIGRPA
TRBD2	TRBV4-3	ASTRGLAGSYNEQF
.	TRBV9	ASSAFRDSTEAF
.	TRBV11-2	ASSLDYNQPQH
TRBD2	TRBV9	ASSVSSGRDRETQY
.	TRBV6-1	ASTRGVFEETQY
TRBD2	TRBV5-4	ASSLLARQNEQF
TRBD1	TRBV5-1	ASSGDRARNSPLH
.	TRBV5-1	ASSWDLRTDTQY
TRBD1	TRBV4-2	ASSPSDRDLQETQY
.	TRBV5-4	ASSFGNQPQH
.	TRBV7-2	ASSSHMGNQPQH
TRBD1	TRBV9	ASSVTGANTGELF
.	TRBV18	ASSPTGNTEAF
TRBD2	TRBV5-4	ASKIAGGGGDTQY
.	TRBV27	ASDYDTTSIFYEQY
TRBD1	TRBV7-9	ASSSRTGFVYEQY
TRBD2	TRBV7-2	ASSMSGLDNNEQF
.	TRBV5-4	ASRGGLDNEQF
TRBD2	TRBV5-4	ATQLAGGLGNEQF
TRBD1	TRBV30	AWSSGQASQY
TRBD1	TRBV10-3	AIGGASDRVNLYEQY